This record looks at one TCR beta chain sequence and its context. The sample is drawn from a study of blood T cells in healthy people across ages. Ranging in age from roughly 6 to 90, the donors were healthy Caucasian individuals from Russia. With each sample, at least 5.5 micrograms of total RNA were extracted. The CDR3 covers 18 residues. V was trimmed by 0 bases and J by 4 bases, leaving 17 bases between them. The germline V gene encodes CDR1 SGHRS and CDR2 YFSETQ. Through a sample-barcoded 5' primer and a J-beta primer mix, a second PCR was run for roughly 6 to 12 cycles. Each CDR3 protein gets one entry after TCRdb re-called the 5' RACE reads with MiXCR. The data hold around 1.1 million distinct CDR3 sequences, with 35% to 45% observed a single time.

The V gene is TRBV5-1, the J gene TRBJ1-6; no clear D gene. This TCR came from a man aged 18 to 29 in good health. Sequenced sample: blood. The CDR3 nucleotides are TGCGCCAGCAGCTTGGAGTCAGCGGGAAGGGCGTATAATTCACCCCTCCACTTT. Translation: CASSLESAGRAYNSPLHF.